A single TCR beta chain is shown here with its context. The antigen is unknown. The data were obtained in a study of T cell repertoires in cytomegalovirus infection. Study context: It was the public TCR beta signatures that indicated both CMV infection and matching HLA type. Findings and caveats of the study: Cumulative public TCR beta family frequency identified carriers of CMV plus the relevant HLA.

MiXCR was run by TCRdb on the reads, yielding one entry per CDR3 protein. The table lists about 400,000 distinct CDR3 sequences, 15% to 20% of them singletons. This clonotype originated in a human donor in good health (CMV status not recorded). Some clones in this sample may be carry-over from other donors' samples. Sequenced: PBMCs.

The CDR3 DNA is TGTGCCAGCAGAAGACAGGGACCTCGTCTTTACGAGCAGTACTTC. It codes for CASRRQGPRLYEQYF. The V call is TRBV6-2 or TRBV6-3, the J call TRBJ2-7; 7 bases map to TRBD1. V shed 6 bases, J shed 4 bases, and the junction held 12 bases outside the gene matches. Germline loops: CDR1 MNHEY, CDR2 SVGEGT. The CDR3 has 15 residues.